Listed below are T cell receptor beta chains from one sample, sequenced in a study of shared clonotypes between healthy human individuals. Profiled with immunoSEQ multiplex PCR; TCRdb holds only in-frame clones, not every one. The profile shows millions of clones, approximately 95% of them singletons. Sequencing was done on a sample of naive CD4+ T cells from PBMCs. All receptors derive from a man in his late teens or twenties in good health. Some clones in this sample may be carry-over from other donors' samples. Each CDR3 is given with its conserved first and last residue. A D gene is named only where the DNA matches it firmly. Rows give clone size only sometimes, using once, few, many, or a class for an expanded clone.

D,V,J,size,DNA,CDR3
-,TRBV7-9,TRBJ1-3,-,TGTGCCAGCAGCATCACTGCACAGGAACTCTCTGGAAACACCATATATTTT,CASSITAQELSGNTIYF
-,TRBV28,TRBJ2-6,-,TGTGCCAGCAGTCCCGCAGGCGCCGGGGCCAACGTCCTGACTTTC,CASSPAGAGANVLTF
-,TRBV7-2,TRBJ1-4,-,TGTGCCAGCAGCCTCGGGAGGGGACGTGAAAAACTGTTTTTT,CASSLGRGREKLFF
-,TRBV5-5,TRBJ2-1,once,TGTGCCAGCAGCCCCGTTCGATTCCCGACCAATGAGCAGTTCTTC,CASSPVRFPTNEQFF
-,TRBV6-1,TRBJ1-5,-,TGTGCCAGCAGTGTTAACTTTGACGGCAATCAGCCCCAGCATTTT,CASSVNFDGNQPQHF
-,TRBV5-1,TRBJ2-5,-,TGCGCCAGCAGCTTTGGTCAGGGCTCGGGAGAGACCCAGTACTTC,CASSFGQGSGETQYF
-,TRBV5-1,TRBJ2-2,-,TGCGCCAGCTCCGAGGTCTTAGAATCCGGGGAGCTGTTTTTT,CASSEVLESGELFF
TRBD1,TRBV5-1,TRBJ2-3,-,TGCGCCAGCAGCTTGGCGGGGACAGGGGGAGATACGCAGTATTTT,CASSLAGTGGDTQYF
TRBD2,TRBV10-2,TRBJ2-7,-,TGCGCCAGCCGGGACTATTCCTACGAGCAGTACTTC,CASRDYSYEQYF
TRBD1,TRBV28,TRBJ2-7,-,TGTGCCAGCAGTACGGACAGGGGGAGGGACGAGCAGTACTTC,CASSTDRGRDEQYF
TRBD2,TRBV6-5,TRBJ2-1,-,TGTGCCAGCAGTTATCGGGCTAGCGGTGGCAATGAGCAGTTCTTC,CASSYRASGGNEQFF
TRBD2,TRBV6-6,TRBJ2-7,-,TGTGCCAGCAGTTACTCGCCGGGAGGCACCTACGAGCAGTACTTC,CASSYSPGGTYEQYF
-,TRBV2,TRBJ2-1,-,TGTGCCGGCACTCTAGCGGAAGGGGGATACAATGAGCAGTTCTTC,CAGTLAEGGYNEQFF
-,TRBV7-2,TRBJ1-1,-,TGTGCCAGCAGCTTACAGGGCTCGAGGACTGAAGCTTTCTTT,CASSLQGSRTEAFF
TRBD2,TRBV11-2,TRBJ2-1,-,TGTGCCAGCAGCTTGGGACTAGCGAGCAATGAGCAGTTCTTC,CASSLGLASNEQFF
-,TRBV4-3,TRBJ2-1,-,TGCGCCAGCAGCCAAGACCCGGGCAGGGGGCAGTTCTTC,CASSQDPGRGQFF
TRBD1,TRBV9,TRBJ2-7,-,TGTGCCAGCAGCCCGGGACAGGGCGCCTCTTCTTTTTACGAGCAGTACTTC,CASSPGQGASSFYEQYF
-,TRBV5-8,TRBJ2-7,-,TGTGCCCAGGCCCCGGGTTGGGAGCAGTACTTC,CAQAPGWEQYF
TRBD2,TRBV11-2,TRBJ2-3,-,TGTGCCAGCAGCTTCGCCAGGCGGGGGACAGATACGCAGTATTTT,CASSFARRGTDTQYF
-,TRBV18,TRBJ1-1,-,TGTGCCAGCTCACCAGACCGGGTGAACACTGAAGCTTTCTTT,CASSPDRVNTEAFF
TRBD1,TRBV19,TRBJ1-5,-,TGTGCCAGTAGTAGAAAAACAGGGGTTAGCAATCAGCCCCAGCATTTT,CASSRKTGVSNQPQHF
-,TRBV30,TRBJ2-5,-,TGTGCCTGGAGTGTAACGGGTCGGCGGACTCAAGAGACCCAGTACTTC,CAWSVTGRRTQETQYF
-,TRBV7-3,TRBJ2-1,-,TGTGCCAGCAGCTTACCTAGCCGGGGGTTGAGCGGTGAGCAGTTCTTC,CASSLPSRGLSGEQFF
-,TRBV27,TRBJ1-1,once,TGTGCCAGCAGTCACGAGGGGTCTCCCACATCTGAAGCTTTCTTT,CASSHEGSPTSEAFF
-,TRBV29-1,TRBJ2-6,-,TGCAGCGTTGGAGGGGCTGGGGCCAACGTCCTGACTTTC,CSVGGAGANVLTF
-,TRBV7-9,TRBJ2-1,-,TGTGCCAGCAGCGGTTACAATGAGCAGTTCTTC,CASSGYNEQFF
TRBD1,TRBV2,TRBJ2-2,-,TGTGCCAGCAGTGGGGAAGGACAGGGAAACACCGGGGAGCTGTTTTTT,CASSGEGQGNTGELFF
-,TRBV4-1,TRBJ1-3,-,TGCGCCAGCAGCCAACAGTCCCTCAGCCACTCTGGAAACACCATATATTTT,CASSQQSLSHSGNTIYF
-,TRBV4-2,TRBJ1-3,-,TGTGCCAGCAGCCAGATCCGGGGAATCGGAAACACCATATATTTT,CASSQIRGIGNTIYF
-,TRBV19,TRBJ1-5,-,TGTGCCAGTAGTAGGCAGGGGATAGATGGCAATCAGCCCCAGCATTTT,CASSRQGIDGNQPQHF
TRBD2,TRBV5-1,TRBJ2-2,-,TGCGCCAGCAGCTTGAGCGGGAGTGGCACCGGGGAGCTGTTTTTT,CASSLSGSGTGELFF
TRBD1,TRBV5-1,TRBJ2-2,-,TGCGCCAGCAGCTTGGGACAGGGCGGCGGCGGGGAGCTGTTTTTT,CASSLGQGGGGELFF
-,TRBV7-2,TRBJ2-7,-,TGTGCCAGCAGCTTAGCAGGGGGCTACGAGCAGTACTTC,CASSLAGGYEQYF
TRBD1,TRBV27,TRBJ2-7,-,TGTGCCAGCAGTGCCCAACGACAGGGTAGCTCCTACGAGCAGTACTTC,CASSAQRQGSSYEQYF
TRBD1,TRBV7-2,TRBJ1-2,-,TGTGCCAGCAGCCCGACAGGGGGCTCGACCCGACGTTTTTTCACCTTC,CASSPTGGSTRRFFTF
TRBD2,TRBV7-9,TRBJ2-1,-,TGTGCCAGCACCCGTAACGCGGCGGGAGGCCCCAATGAGCAGTTCTTC,CASTRNAAGGPNEQFF
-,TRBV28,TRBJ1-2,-,TGTGCCAGCACCTCCCGGGGGTTGCCGTGGGGCTACACCTTC,CASTSRGLPWGYTF
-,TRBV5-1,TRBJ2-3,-,TGCGCCAGCAGCTTGGATCCGGGGATCACAGATACGCAGTATTTT,CASSLDPGITDTQYF
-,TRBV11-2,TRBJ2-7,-,TGTGCCAGCAGCTTAGGAAGGGTCTTCTACGAGCAGTACTTC,CASSLGRVFYEQYF
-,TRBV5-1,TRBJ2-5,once,TGCGCCAGCAGCGTAAACAGGGTCTCAAAAGAGACCCAGTACTTC,CASSVNRVSKETQYF
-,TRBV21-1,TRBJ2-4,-,TGTGCCAGCAGAGGAGACAGGGGACAAAACATTCAGTACTTC,CASRGDRGQNIQYF
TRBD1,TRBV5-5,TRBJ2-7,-,TGTGCCAGCAGCTCGAGGACAGGACTTTCCTACGAGCAGTACTTC,CASSSRTGLSYEQYF
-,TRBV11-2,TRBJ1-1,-,TGTGCCAGCAGCTTGTTTCTGAACACTGAAGCTTTCTTT,CASSLFLNTEAFF